This entry concerns a single T cell receptor beta chain. Antigen unknown. This sample is drawn from a study of cytomegalovirus exposure and HLA in healthy donors. Study background: In a later analysis, it was reported that the roughly 120 validation repertoires had been produced on the same platform as the 550 to 700 repertoires belonging to the first cohort.

The assay was immunoSEQ multiplex PCR, and TCRdb's table has in-frame clones only and misses some. The data show under 200,000 clones, about 90% seen once. The CDR3 runs 16 residues. Trimming pared 1 base from V and 3 bases from J, leaving 16 bases between. Germline CDR1 reads MGHRA; CDR2 reads YSYEKL. Donors came from a validation cohort of 90 to 150 subjects, distinct from the first 666-subject cohort. Study-wide results and caveats: In a later analysis, first-cohort TCR clusters were found to tend to co-occur in the 100 to 150 validation repertoires. The listing of roughly 160 TCR beta chains classed them as cytomegalovirus-associated.

The sequence came from a woman between 18 and 29 years old in good health and CMV-seropositive. Material for sequencing was PBMCs. This sequence joins TRBV4-1 and TRBJ2-7; possible D gene TRBD2, 7 bases. The CDR3 reads CASSQGRGGGGYEQYF. The DNA of the CDR3 is TGCGCCAGCAGCCAAGGGCGTGGGGGCGGGGGCTACGAGCAGTACTTC.